These 29 T cell receptor beta chains were all obtained from the same sample, sequenced in a study of blood T cell repertoires in COVID-19 (dated by TCRdb to about 2020). Library method: the immunoSEQ multiplex PCR assay. TCRdb took over this immuneACCESS table, retaining in-frame rearrangements with V and J assigned. Such tables are incomplete; in checked studies, under half of the missing clones stem from an unresolved V gene, and the remainder is unexplained. In all, the sample holds about 150,000 clones, and roughly four fifths of those were seen once. The ten largest clones take up roughly 3.5% of the sample. Sequencing was performed on peripheral blood. The receptors come from a woman of 80 years or more with acute or convalescent COVID-19.

V usage is TRBV29-1 and J usage is TRBJ2-7; D is perhaps TRBD1 (5 bases). Germline-derived CDR1 and CDR2 are SQVTM and ANQGSEA. This CDR3 comprises 12 residues. V was trimmed by 5 bases and J by 4 bases, leaving 12 bases between them. The CDR3 sequence: CSVSFRDYEQYF. The CDR3 region has the DNA TGCAGCGTTAGTTTCAGGGATTACGAGCAGTACTTC.

The chain has TRBV30 and TRBJ2-2; 9 bases are shared with TRBD2. This CDR3 spans 16 amino acids. Looked up from germline, CDR1 is GTSNPN and CDR2 is SVGIG (reference sequence). After removal of 3 bases from V and 3 bases from J, the junction contained 8 bases not matched to a gene. The CDR3 nucleotides read TGTGCCTGGAGGGGGACTAGCTTCAGTCACACCGGGGAGCTGTTTTTT. Translating it yields CAWRGTSFSHTGELFF.

The chain employs TRBV6-5 and TRBJ2-1; 9 bases match TRBD2. V dropped 7 bases and J dropped 5; count of bases not matched to a gene: 3. CDR3 size: 13 residues. CDR1 MNHEY and CDR2 SVGAGI come from the germline V gene. The CDR3 loop is CASNSGRNNEQFF. DNA for the CDR3: TGTGCCAGCAATAGCGGGAGAAACAATGAGCAGTTCTTC.

This chain links TRBV27 with TRBJ2-4, with a tentative D call TRBD1 (5 bases). Trimming removed 6 bases at V and 7 bases at J, with 13 bases between. CDR3 size: 13 residues. The germline CDR1 and CDR2 sequences are MNHEY and SMNVEV (reference sequence). In nucleotides, the CDR3 is TGTGCCAGCAGCTTCGGCCCAGGGAACATTCAGTACTTC. The encoded protein is CASSFGPGNIQYF.

The chain recombines TRBV7-2 with TRBJ1-5; 9 nucleotides match TRBD1. Germline CDR1 is SGHTA and CDR2 is FQGNSA. The CDR3 sequence is 14 residues long. J lost 1 base, V lost 5 bases, and 0 bases had no gene match. CDR3: CASSGQGSNQPQHF. The CDR3 nucleotides read TGTGCCAGCAGCGGACAGGGGAGCAATCAGCCCCAGCATTTT.

The genes are TRBV6-5 and TRBJ2-7, with 7 bases that match TRBD1. Per germline, CDR1 MNHEY and CDR2 SVGAGI. The CDR3 length is 16 residues. The junction had 7 bases not matched to a gene; V was cut back by 0 bases and J by 2 bases. CDR3 loop: CASSYSPGQSTYEQYF. DNA for the CDR3: TGTGCCAGCAGTTACTCTCCGGGACAGTCAACCTACGAGCAGTACTTC.

This clone has a handful of counts. V usage is TRBV6-1 and J usage is TRBJ2-7; D may be TRBD2 (6 bases). Trimming took 3 bases from V and 0 from J, leaving 18 bases between them. This CDR3 has 17 residues. CDR1 and CDR2 (germline): MNHNS, SASEGT. The DNA of the CDR3 is TGTGCCAGCAGTGAGGGGAGTACTAGCTTGAGCTCCTACGAGCAGTACTTC. It encodes CASSEGSTSLSSYEQYF.

The CDR3 loop reads CATSDLSGGRRNTIYF. The CDR3 region has the DNA TGTGCCACCAGTGATTTGTCAGGGGGCAGGAGGAACACCATATATTTT. J is TRBJ1-3 and V is TRBV24-1; 8 bases agree with TRBD1. With V trimmed by 0 bases and J by 7 bases, 7 bases remained unmatched. The CDR3 spans 16 residues. Germline-derived CDR1 and CDR2 are KGHDR and SFDVKD.

The chain has TRBV4-2 and TRBJ1-2; D unclear. This CDR3 has 12 residues. CDR1 LGHNA and CDR2 YNFKEQ come from the germline V gene. V was cut by 5 bases and J by 7 bases, with 11 bases left in between. CDR3 nucleotides: TGTGCCAGCAGCGAAAATTTAGCTGGCTACACCTTC. Translation gives CASSENLAGYTF.

A note on this clone: A junction boundary mismatches the germline segment, possibly from a read error. The chain links TRBV3-1 (or the pseudogene TRBV3-2) to TRBJ2-7; 7 nucleotides match TRBD1. In germline, CDR1 is LGHDT, CDR2 YNNKEL (reference sequence). The CDR3 sequence is 13 residues long. The chain's CDR3 is CASSHLTGKVSDF. The DNA for the CDR3 is TGTGCCAGCAGCCATCTGACAGGGAAAGTTAGTGACTTC.

The rearrangement joins TRBV30 to TRBJ2-3; TRBD2 matches 9 bases. CDR3 size: 13 residues. Germline values: CDR1 GTSNPN, CDR2 SVGIG (reference sequence). The V and J ends lost 4 bases and 2 bases, in that order; junction bases with no gene match: 1. The CDR3 spells CAWKRGDTDTQYF. CDR3 DNA sequence: TGTGCCTGGAAGCGGGGGGACACAGATACGCAGTATTTT.

The chain combines TRBV7-9 with TRBJ1-1; no clear D gene. V was clipped by 7 bases and J by 8 bases, with 14 bases between them. The CDR3 extends over 12 amino acids. The germline gives CDR1 SEHNR, CDR2 FQNEAQ (reference sequence). The CDR3 region is CASTGSVGEAFF. The CDR3 nucleotides read TGTGCCAGCACCGGGAGTGTCGGAGAAGCTTTCTTT.

Comment on this clone: Its ends do not fully match the called genes, so a read error is possible. The chain joins TRBV19 to TRBJ1-6; D is unclear. Germline lookup yields CDR1 LNHDA and CDR2 SQIVND (reference sequence). The CDR3 extends over 17 amino acids. The chain's CDR3 is CASSPSTGGLINSPLYF. In DNA form, the CDR3 reads TGTGCCAGTAGTCCTTCGACCGGAGGCCTTATCAATTCACCCCTCTACTTT.

The gene calls are TRBV27 and TRBJ2-1; the D gene is possibly TRBD1 (6 bases). Germline V gene lookup returns CDR1 MNHEY and CDR2 SMNVEV (reference sequence). The CDR3 totals 9 residues. The CDR3 region is CPRGNEQFF. CDR3 coding DNA: TGTCCGAGGGGGAATGAGCAGTTCTTC.

In its sample, this clone was seen many times. The chain is built from TRBV30 and TRBJ2-5, with a tentative D call TRBD1 (5 bases). Germline V gives CDR1 GTSNPN, CDR2 SVGIG (reference sequence). V lost 0 bases and J lost 4, with 15 bases in between. The CDR3 runs to 15 residues. The CDR3 spells CAWSVGSGLRETQYF. The CDR3 DNA follows: TGTGCCTGGAGTGTAGGTTCAGGGTTGAGAGAGACCCAGTACTTC.

The gene calls are TRBV5-1 and TRBJ1-6; TRBD1 matches at 8 bases. Germline CDR1 reads SGHRS; CDR2 reads YFSETQ. The CDR3 sequence is 15 residues long. The junction had 5 bases not matched to a gene; V was cut back by 0 bases and J by 9 bases. The CDR3 DNA is TGCGCCAGCAGCTTGGGACAGGGGATTGGTTCACCCCTCCACTTT. Its translation: CASSLGQGIGSPLHF. Based on the CDR3 plus reference TRBV5-1 and TRBJ1-6, the full variable domain is KAGVTQTPRYLIKTRGQQVTLSCSPISGHRSVSWYQQTPGQGLQFLFEYFSETQRNKGNFPGRFSGRQFSNSRSEMNVSTLELGDSALYLCASSLGQGIGSPLHFGNGTRLTVT.

CDR3 residues: CAGMDINNSPLHF. The CDR3 DNA reads TGTGCCGGAATGGACATAAATAATTCACCCCTCCACTTT. This chain connects TRBV2 to TRBJ1-6; a possible D gene is TRBD1 (5 bases). Trimming shortened V by 11 bases and J by 5 bases, and 13 bases separated the two germline ends. The CDR3 runs 13 residues. Looked up from germline, CDR1 is SNHLY and CDR2 is FYNNEI.

The V and J genes are TRBV3-1 (or the pseudogene TRBV3-2) and TRBJ2-5; TRBD2 might be the D (5 bases). The germline CDR1 and CDR2 sequences are LGHDT and YNNKEL (reference sequence). This CDR3 contains 13 residues. Trimming took off 4 bases at V and 4 bases at J, with 10 bases between the two ends. The CDR3 DNA is TGTGCCAGCAGCCCCCTAGCCCGAGAGACCCAGTACTTC. Translated: CASSPLARETQYF.

The CDR3 coding sequence is TGTGCCTGGAGGGACAGGGGATTAGGGGCCCAGCATTTT. Protein product: CAWRDRGLGAQHF. The chain couples TRBV30 to TRBJ1-5; 9 nucleotides line up with TRBD1. Germline CDR1 and CDR2: GTSNPN and SVGIG (reference sequence). With 3 bases clipped from V and 11 bases from J, the junction kept 8 bases outside the gene matches. The CDR3 length is 13 residues.

The chain combines TRBV18 with TRBJ1-2; maybe TRBD1 (6 bases). The CDR3 runs to 15 residues. Per the germline V gene, CDR1 is KGHSH and CDR2 is LQKENI. V lost 3 bases to trimming and J lost 3 bases, with 14 bases between them. CDR3 protein: CASSPRGAQDYGYTF. The CDR3 bases are TGTGCCAGCTCACCGCGGGGGGCGCAGGACTATGGCTACACCTTC.

Only one count was recorded for this clone. Sequence at one end of the junction differs from germline and may be a read error. The rearrangement uses TRBV7-7 and TRBJ2-1; 8 positions agree with TRBD1. The CDR3 is 15 residues long. Per the germline V gene, CDR1 is SSHAT and CDR2 is FNYEAQ (reference sequence). The CDR3 DNA follows: TGTGCTAGCAGCCAAGACAGGGGCTCCTACAATGAGCAGTTCTTC. Encoded protein: CASSQDRGSYNEQFF.

The chain links TRBV27 to TRBJ2-7, with 8 nucleotides matching TRBD1. CDR1 and CDR2 (germline): MNHEY, SMNVEV (reference sequence). V shed 5 bases and J 3 bases; nucleotides not matched to a gene: 6. This CDR3 has 14 amino acids. CDR3 nucleotides: TGTGCCAGCAGTGCTCGGACAGGGAGCTACGAGCAGTACTTC. Protein sequence: CASSARTGSYEQYF.

This rearrangement joins TRBV7-9 to TRBJ1-1; 7 bases line up with TRBD1. Germline CDR1 reads SEHNR; CDR2 reads FQNEAQ (reference sequence). The CDR3 has 16 residues. The junction had 11 bases not matched to a gene; V was cut back by 4 bases and J by 3 bases. CDR3 loop: CASSSAGGRGDTEAFF. The CDR3 DNA follows: TGTGCCAGCAGCTCCGCAGGGGGGCGAGGGGACACTGAAGCTTTCTTT.

The chain joins TRBV3-1 (or the pseudogene TRBV3-2) to TRBJ2-7; 12 bases line up with TRBD2. CDR3 length equals 17 residues. Germline CDR1 and CDR2: LGHDT and YNNKEL (reference sequence). The V segment lost 4 bases and the J segment 4 bases; nucleotides outside the gene matches: 11. CDR3 sequence reads: CASSPRSLAGGNYEQYF. The DNA of the CDR3 is TGTGCCAGCAGCCCCCGTTCACTAGCGGGAGGAAATTACGAGCAGTACTTC.

J is TRBJ2-3 and V is TRBV6-5; D is possibly TRBD1 (6 bases). V was shortened by 2 bases and J by 1 base, with 10 bases between the two germline ends. CDR1 and CDR2 from the germline V gene are MNHEY and SVGAGI. This CDR3 contains 15 residues. The CDR3 nucleotides are TGTGCCAGCAGTTACCAGGGGCGGGGCACAGATACGCAGTATTTT. Protein: CASSYQGRGTDTQYF.

The chain couples TRBV2 to TRBJ1-1; D not resolved. The CDR3 sequence is 14 residues long. The germline gives CDR1 SNHLY, CDR2 FYNNEI. Deletions cut 5 bases from V and 0 bases from J, with 10 bases between. Here the CDR3 reads CASSPNTLNTEAFF. CDR3 DNA sequence: TGTGCCAGCAGTCCAAACACCCTGAACACTGAAGCTTTCTTT.

This clone was found many times. V gene TRBV30 combines with J gene TRBJ2-7; D gene ambiguous. V lost 4 bases and J lost 3, with 10 bases in between. This CDR3 contains 12 residues. Germline values: CDR1 GTSNPN, CDR2 SVGIG (reference sequence). CDR3 residues: CAWNLGNYEQYF. CDR3 nucleotide sequence: TGTGCCTGGAACCTAGGTAACTACGAGCAGTACTTC.

The chain is built from TRBV3-1 (or the pseudogene TRBV3-2) and TRBJ1-5, with D possibly TRBD1 on 6 matching bases. CDR1 and CDR2 from the germline V gene are LGHDT and YNNKEL (reference sequence). V lost 5 bases and J 0 bases, leaving 14 bases between the germline ends. The CDR3 spans 16 residues. The DNA for the CDR3 is TGTGCCAGCAGCTCTGGGACACCTAATAGCAATCAGCCCCAGCATTTT. Translating gives CASSSGTPNSNQPQHF.

This sequence joins TRBV28 and TRBJ1-4; 7 nucleotides line up with TRBD1. With V trimmed by 5 bases and J by 6 bases, 9 bases remained unmatched. The germline gives CDR1 MDHEN, CDR2 SYDVKM. The CDR3 consists of 15 residues. Here the CDR3 DNA reads TGTGCCAGCAGTGCCGCAGGGGGACTTTATGAAAAACTGTTTTTT. Protein sequence: CASSAAGGLYEKLFF.